The present T cell receptor beta chain was sequenced within a study of monozygotic twins with inflammatory bowel disease. TCRdb reprocessed the 5' RACE reads, keeping one entry per CDR3 protein, no DNA. This listing includes 350,000 to 500,000 distinct CDR3 sequences. The receptor's source is a human donor with ulcerative colitis or Crohn's disease, or a healthy co-twin of an affected twin (not recorded which). Sequenced sample: blood.

CDR3 region: CASRTGTGGISYNEQFF. The V call is TRBV5-1, the J call TRBJ2-1; TCRdb's assignment of TRBD1 cannot be checked, as there is no DNA. CDR1 and CDR2 from the germline V gene are SGHRS and YFSETQ. This CDR3 contains 17 residues.